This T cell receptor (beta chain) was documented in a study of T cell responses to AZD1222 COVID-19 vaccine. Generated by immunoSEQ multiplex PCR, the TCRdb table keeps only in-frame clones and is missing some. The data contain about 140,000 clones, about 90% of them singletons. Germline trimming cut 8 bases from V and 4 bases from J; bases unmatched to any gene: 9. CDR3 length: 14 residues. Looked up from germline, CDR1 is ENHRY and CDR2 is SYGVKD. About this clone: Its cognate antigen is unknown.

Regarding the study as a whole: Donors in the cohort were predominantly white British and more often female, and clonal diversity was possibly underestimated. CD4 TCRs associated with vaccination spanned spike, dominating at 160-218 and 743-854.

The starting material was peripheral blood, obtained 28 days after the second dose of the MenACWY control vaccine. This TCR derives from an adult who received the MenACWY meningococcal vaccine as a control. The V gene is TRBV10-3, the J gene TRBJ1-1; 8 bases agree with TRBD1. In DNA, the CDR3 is TGTGCCATCGGACCGGGACAGGATGGCACTGAAGCTTTCTTT. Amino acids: CAIGPGQDGTEAFF.